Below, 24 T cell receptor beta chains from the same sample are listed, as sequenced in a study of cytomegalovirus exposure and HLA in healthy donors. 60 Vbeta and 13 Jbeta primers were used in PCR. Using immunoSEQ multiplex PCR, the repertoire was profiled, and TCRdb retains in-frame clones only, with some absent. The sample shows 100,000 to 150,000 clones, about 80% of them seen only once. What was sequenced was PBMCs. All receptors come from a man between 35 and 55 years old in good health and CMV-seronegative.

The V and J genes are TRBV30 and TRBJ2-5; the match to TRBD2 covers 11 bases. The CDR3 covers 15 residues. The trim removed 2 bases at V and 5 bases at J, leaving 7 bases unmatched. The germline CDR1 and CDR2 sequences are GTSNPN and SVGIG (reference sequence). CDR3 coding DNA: TGTGCCTGGAGTATCACTAGCGGGAGCGGGGAGACCCAGTACTTC. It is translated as CAWSITSGSGETQYF.

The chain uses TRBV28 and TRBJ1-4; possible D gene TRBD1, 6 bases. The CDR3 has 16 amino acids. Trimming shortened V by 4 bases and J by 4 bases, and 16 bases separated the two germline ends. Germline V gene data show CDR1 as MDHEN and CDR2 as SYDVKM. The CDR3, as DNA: TGTGCCAGCAGTTCAATAGACAGGTCAGATAATGAAAAACTGTTTTTT. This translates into CASSSIDRSDNEKLFF.

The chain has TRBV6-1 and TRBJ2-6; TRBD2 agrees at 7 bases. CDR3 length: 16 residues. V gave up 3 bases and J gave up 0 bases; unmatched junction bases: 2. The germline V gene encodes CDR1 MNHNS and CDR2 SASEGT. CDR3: CASSEGGVSGANVLTF. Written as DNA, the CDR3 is TGTGCCAGCAGTGAGGGAGGGGTCTCTGGGGCCAACGTCCTGACTTTC.

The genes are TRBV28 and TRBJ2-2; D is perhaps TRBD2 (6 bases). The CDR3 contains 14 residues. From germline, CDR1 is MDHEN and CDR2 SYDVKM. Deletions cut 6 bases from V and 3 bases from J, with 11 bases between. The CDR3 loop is CASRRGGDTGELFF. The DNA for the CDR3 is TGTGCCAGCAGACGGGGAGGCGACACCGGGGAGCTGTTTTTT.

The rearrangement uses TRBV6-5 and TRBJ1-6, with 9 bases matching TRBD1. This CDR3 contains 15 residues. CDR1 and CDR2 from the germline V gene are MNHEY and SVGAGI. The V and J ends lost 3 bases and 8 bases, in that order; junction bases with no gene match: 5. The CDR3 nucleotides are TGTGCCAGCAGTTATGGTTGGACAGGGGATTCACCCCTCCACTTT. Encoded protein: CASSYGWTGDSPLHF.

The CDR3 spells CASSPNAVAGGNEQFF. In DNA form, the CDR3 reads TGTGCCAGCAGTCCCAATGCGGTAGCGGGGGGCAATGAGCAGTTCTTC. The chain uses TRBV28 and TRBJ2-1; 10 bases match TRBD2. Germline assignment: CDR1 MDHEN and CDR2 SYDVKM. Germline trimming cut 5 bases from V and 6 bases from J; bases unmatched to any gene: 10. The CDR3 runs to 16 residues.

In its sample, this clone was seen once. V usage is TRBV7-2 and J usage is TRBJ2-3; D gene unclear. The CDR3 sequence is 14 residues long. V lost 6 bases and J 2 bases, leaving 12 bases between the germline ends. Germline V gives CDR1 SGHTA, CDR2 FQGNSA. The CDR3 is CASSTTRFTDTQYF. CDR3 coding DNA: TGTGCCAGCAGTACCACCAGGTTCACAGATACGCAGTATTTT.

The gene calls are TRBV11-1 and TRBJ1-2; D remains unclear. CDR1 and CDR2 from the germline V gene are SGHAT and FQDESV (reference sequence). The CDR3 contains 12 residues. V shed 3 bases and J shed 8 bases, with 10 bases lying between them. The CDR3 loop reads CASSFSGRGYTF. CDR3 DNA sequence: TGTGCCAGCAGCTTTAGCGGTCGCGGCTACACCTTC.

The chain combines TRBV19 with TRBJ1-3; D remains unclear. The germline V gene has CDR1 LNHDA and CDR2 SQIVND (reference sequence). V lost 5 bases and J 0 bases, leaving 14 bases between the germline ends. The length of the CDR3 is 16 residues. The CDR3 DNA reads TGTGCCAGTAGTCTATCCCACTACGTCTCTGGAAACACCATATATTTT. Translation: CASSLSHYVSGNTIYF.

CDR3 region: CASSLTATTGATDTQYF. The CDR3 coding sequence is TGCGCCAGCAGCCTGACCGCTACGACAGGGGCGACAGATACGCAGTATTTT. The chain combines TRBV5-1 with TRBJ2-3; 8 positions agree with TRBD1. CDR1 and CDR2 from the germline V gene are SGHRS and YFSETQ. This CDR3 is 17 amino acids long. After removal of 4 bases from V and 3 bases from J, the junction contained 13 bases not matched to a gene. The variable domain in full, with the rest retrieved from reference TRBV5-1 and TRBJ2-3, is KAGVTQTPRYLIKTRGQQVTLSCSPISGHRSVSWYQQTPGQGLQFLFEYFSETQRNKGNFPGRFSGRQFSNSRSEMNVSTLELGDSALYLCASSLTATTGATDTQYFGPGTRLTVL.

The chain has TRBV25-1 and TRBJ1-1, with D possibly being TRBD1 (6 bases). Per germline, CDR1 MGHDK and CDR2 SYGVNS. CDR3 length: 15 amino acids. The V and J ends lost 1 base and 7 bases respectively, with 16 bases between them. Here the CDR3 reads CASSEWKGGLGEAFF. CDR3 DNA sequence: TGTGCCAGCAGTGAATGGAAGGGGGGGCTGGGTGAAGCTTTCTTT.

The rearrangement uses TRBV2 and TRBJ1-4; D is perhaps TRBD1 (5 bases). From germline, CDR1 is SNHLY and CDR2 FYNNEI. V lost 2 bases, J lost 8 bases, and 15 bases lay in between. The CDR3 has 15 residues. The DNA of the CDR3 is TGTGCCAGCAGTGAATCGGGGGGAGTAGGGGAAAAACTGTTTTTT. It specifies CASSESGGVGEKLFF.

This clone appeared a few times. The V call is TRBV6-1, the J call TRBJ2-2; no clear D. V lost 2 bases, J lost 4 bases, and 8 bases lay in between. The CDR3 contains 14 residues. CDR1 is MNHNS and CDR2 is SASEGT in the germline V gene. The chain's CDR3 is CASSESVPTGELFF. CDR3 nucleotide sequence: TGTGCCAGCAGTGAATCCGTCCCCACCGGGGAGCTGTTTTTT.

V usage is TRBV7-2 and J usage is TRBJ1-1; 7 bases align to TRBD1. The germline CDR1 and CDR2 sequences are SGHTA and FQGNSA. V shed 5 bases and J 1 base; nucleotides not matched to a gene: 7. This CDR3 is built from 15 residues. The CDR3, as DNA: TGTGCCAGCAGCCTTATGACAGGGCCGAACACTGAAGCTTTCTTT. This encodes CASSLMTGPNTEAFF.

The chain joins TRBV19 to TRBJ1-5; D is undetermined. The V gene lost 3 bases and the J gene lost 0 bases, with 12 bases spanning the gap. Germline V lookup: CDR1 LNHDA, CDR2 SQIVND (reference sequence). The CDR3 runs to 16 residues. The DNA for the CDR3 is TGTGCCAGTAGTATTGAGGGAACGTTTAGCAATCAGCCCCAGCATTTT. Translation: CASSIEGTFSNQPQHF.

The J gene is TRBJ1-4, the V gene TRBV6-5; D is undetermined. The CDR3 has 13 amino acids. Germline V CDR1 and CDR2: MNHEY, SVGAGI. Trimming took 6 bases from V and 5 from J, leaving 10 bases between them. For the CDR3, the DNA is TGTGCCAGCAGCATACGGGAGAATGAAAAACTGTTTTTT. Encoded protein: CASSIRENEKLFF.

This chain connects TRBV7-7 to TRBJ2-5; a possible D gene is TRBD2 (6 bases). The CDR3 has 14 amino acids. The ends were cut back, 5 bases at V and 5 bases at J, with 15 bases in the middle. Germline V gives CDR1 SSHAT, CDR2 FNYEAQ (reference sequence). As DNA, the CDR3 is TGTGCCAGCAGCCGGAGGGGTGGGCGGGAGACCCAGTACTTC. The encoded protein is CASSRRGGRETQYF. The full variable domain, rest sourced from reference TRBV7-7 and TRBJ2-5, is GAGVSQSPRYKVTKRGQDVTLRCDPISSHATLYWYQQALGQGPEFLTYFNYEAQPDKSGLPSDRFSAERPEGSISTLTIQRTEQRDSAMYRCASSRRGGRETQYFGPGTRLLVL.

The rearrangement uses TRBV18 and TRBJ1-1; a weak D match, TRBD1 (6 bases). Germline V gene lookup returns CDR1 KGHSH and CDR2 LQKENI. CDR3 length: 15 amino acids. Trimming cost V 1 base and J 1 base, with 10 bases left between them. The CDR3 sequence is CASSPLGHPNTEAFF. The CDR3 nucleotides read TGTGCCAGCTCACCACTGGGACATCCGAACACTGAAGCTTTCTTT.

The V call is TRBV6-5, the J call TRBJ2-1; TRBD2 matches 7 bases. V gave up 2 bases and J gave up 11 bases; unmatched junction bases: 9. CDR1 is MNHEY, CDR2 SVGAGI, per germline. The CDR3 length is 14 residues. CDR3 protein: CASSYLGGAGKQFF. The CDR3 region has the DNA TGTGCCAGCAGTTACCTGGGAGGGGCGGGGAAGCAGTTCTTC.

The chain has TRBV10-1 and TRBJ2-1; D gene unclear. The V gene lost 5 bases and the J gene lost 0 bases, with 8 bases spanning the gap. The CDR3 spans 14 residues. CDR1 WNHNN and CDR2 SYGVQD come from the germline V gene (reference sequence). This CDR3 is CASSMSGSYNEQFF. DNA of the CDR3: TGCGCCAGCAGTATGTCGGGCTCCTACAATGAGCAGTTCTTC.

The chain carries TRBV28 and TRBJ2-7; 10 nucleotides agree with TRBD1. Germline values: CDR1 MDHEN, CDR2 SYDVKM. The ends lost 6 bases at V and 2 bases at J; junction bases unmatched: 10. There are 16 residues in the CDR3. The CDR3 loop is CASRYPGGTGAYEQYF. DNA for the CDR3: TGTGCCAGCAGATACCCCGGGGGGACAGGGGCCTACGAGCAGTACTTC.

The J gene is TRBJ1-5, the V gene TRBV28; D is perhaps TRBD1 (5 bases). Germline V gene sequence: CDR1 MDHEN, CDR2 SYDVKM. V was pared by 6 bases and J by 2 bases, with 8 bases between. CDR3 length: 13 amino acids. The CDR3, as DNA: TGTGCCAGCAGGGGAGGGGGCAATCAGCCCCAGCATTTT. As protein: CASRGGGNQPQHF.

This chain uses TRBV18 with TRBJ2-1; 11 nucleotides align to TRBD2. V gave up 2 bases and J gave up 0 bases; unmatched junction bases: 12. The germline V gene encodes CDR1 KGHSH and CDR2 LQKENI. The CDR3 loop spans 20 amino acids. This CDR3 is CASSPKSLAGAQFSYNEQFF. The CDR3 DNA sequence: TGTGCCAGCTCACCAAAATCACTAGCGGGAGCCCAGTTCTCCTACAATGAGCAGTTCTTC.

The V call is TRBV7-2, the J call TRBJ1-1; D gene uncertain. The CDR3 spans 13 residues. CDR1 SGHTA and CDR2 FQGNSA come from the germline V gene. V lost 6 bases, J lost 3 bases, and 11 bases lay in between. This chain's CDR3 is CASRYDRDTEAFF. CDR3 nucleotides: TGTGCCAGCAGATATGACCGGGACACTGAAGCTTTCTTT.